This record covers a single TCR beta chain. Antigen specificity is unknown. Profiling relied on immunoSEQ multiplex PCR, and the TCRdb table lists in-frame clones only, not all of them. Among roughly 80,000 clones listed, approximately 84% were seen once. This sample was included in a study of OX40 agonist ivuxolimab in advanced cancers. On the study more broadly: Patients received ivuxolimab, an agonistic anti-OX40 (CD134) antibody. Patients in the trial were receiving intravenous ivuxolimab every 2 weeks, at doses of 0.01 to 10 mg/kg.

General study points: Circulating CD4+ and CD8+ T cells showed clonal expansion by week 6 at 0.1 to 3.0 mg/kg.

The CDR3 length is 14 residues. Germline values: CDR1 LGHNA, CDR2 YSLEER. With 2 bases removed from V and 4 bases from J, the gap between germline ends came to 10 bases. The input for sequencing was CD4+ or CD8+ T cells sorted from blood, taken in a trial of the OX40 agonist ivuxolimab. The sequence was obtained from an adult with an advanced solid tumor such as melanoma, head and neck, liver or kidney cancer. The chain combines TRBV4-3 with TRBJ2-3; tentatively, D is TRBD1 or TRBD2 (5 bases each). In nucleotides, the CDR3 is TGCGCCAGCAGCCAAAGCTCGGGACCAGATACGCAGTATTTT. It encodes CASSQSSGPDTQYF.